What follows is one TCR beta chain and its context. The sample is drawn from a study of blood T cell repertoires in COVID-19. Between the trimmed V and J ends, which lost 1 base and 2 bases, there was a span of 15 bases. CDR1 is SGHRS and CDR2 is YFSETQ in the germline V gene. This CDR3 contains 16 residues. This table comes from immunoSEQ multiplex PCR, and its TCRdb copy is limited to in-frame clones, with some not included. The sample carries approximately 240,000 clones, over 80% recorded once. This clonotype was obtained from a young woman who had recovered from COVID-19. Sequenced: PBMCs or T cells enriched from blood (not recorded which). The chain recombines TRBV5-1 with TRBJ1-2; D ambiguous. Here the CDR3 reads CASSLSHGRKNYGYTF. CDR3 sequence (DNA): TGCGCCAGCAGCTTGTCGCACGGCAGGAAAAACTATGGCTACACCTTC.